The 30 T cell receptor beta chains below were found in one sample sequenced in a study of blood T cells in healthy people across ages. The use of a sample-barcoded 5' primer and a J-beta primer mix characterized a second PCR of about 6 to 12 cycles. TCRdb re-analysed the 5' RACE reads in MiXCR, keeping a single row per CDR3 protein. In the table there are 1.5 million to 2 million distinct CDR3 sequences, 49% of which are singletons. Sequences were obtained from blood. The receptors shown here come from a middle-aged woman in good health.

The rearrangement links TRBV7-8 to TRBJ2-1, with a tentative D call TRBD1 (5 bases). The CDR3 runs to 15 residues. CDR1 is SGHVS and CDR2 is FQNEAQ in the germline V gene. V was trimmed by 4 bases and J by 1 base, leaving 11 bases between them. This CDR3 reads CASSSDRLSYNEQFF. The CDR3 nucleotides read TGTGCCAGCAGCTCCGACAGATTATCCTACAATGAGCAGTTCTTC.

This clonotype was counted between two and nine times. The chain is built from TRBV7-2 and TRBJ2-7, with TRBD2 matching over 13 bases. CDR1 SGHTA and CDR2 FQGNSA come from the germline V gene. The J segment lost 6 bases and the V segment lost 5 bases, leaving 7 bases of the junction unmatched. The CDR3 totals 15 residues. The CDR3 reads CASSHTSGGASEQYF. The CDR3 DNA reads as TGTGCCAGCAGCCACACTAGCGGGGGGGCGAGCGAGCAGTACTTC.

There are a few counts of this clonotype. This chain links TRBV4-3 with TRBJ2-7, with D possibly TRBD2 on 6 matching bases. Trimming left V 3 bases short and J 6 bases short, with 12 bases between. The CDR3 runs 13 residues. Germline CDR1 is LGHNA and CDR2 is YSLEER. CDR3 amino acids: CASSQVLALEQYF. CDR3 sequence (DNA): TGCGCCAGCAGCCAGGTACTAGCTCTCGAGCAGTACTTC.

The chain recombines TRBV7-2 with TRBJ1-5, with a weak D call TRBD1 (5 bases). The CDR3 is 17 amino acids. The V gene's germline CDR1 is SGHTA and CDR2 FQGNSA. The germline V and J ends were trimmed by 1 base and 3 bases, with 16 bases remaining between them. CDR3 nucleotides: TGTGCCAGCAGCTTAGGGGGTATGGGGGGATTCAATCAGCCCCAGCATTTT. Protein product: CASSLGGMGGFNQPQHF.

This chain links TRBV7-2 with TRBJ2-7; D may match TRBD1 or TRBD2 (5 bases each). Trimming shortened V by 2 bases and J by 7 bases, and 21 bases separated the two germline ends. Per the germline V gene, CDR1 is SGHTA and CDR2 is FQGNSA. The CDR3 length is 16 residues. CDR3 sequence (DNA): TGTGCCAGCAGCTTATCTAGCCAGGGCCGGTACAATGAGCAGTACTTC. It yields the protein CASSLSSQGRYNEQYF. The whole variable domain, filled in from reference TRBV7-2 and TRBJ2-7, reads GAGVSQSPSNKVTEKGKDVELRCDPISGHTALYWYRQSLGQGLEFLIYFQGNSAPDKSGLPSDRFSAERTGGSVSTLTIQRTQQEDSAVYLCASSLSSQGRYNEQYFGPGTRLTVT.

V and J are TRBV12-3 or TRBV12-4 and TRBJ2-1; perhaps TRBD2 as D (6 bases). This CDR3 region has 15 residues. V lost 6 bases to trimming and J lost 2 bases, with 14 bases between them. CDR3 loop: CASRPGDKPYNEQFF. The DNA of the CDR3 is TGTGCCAGCAGGCCGGGGGATAAGCCCTACAATGAGCAGTTCTTC.

The genes are TRBV20-1 and TRBJ2-4; no clear D. CDR3 size: 15 residues. From germline, CDR1 is DFQATT and CDR2 SNEGSKA (reference sequence). V was pared by 6 bases and J by 0 bases, with 15 bases between. CDR3 nucleotide sequence: TGCAGTGCCCTAGAGAGCCTATTAGCCAAAAACATTCAGTACTTC. Encoded protein: CSALESLLAKNIQYF.

This clonotype appeared a single time. The chain couples TRBV11-3 to TRBJ2-3, with 7 positions matching TRBD2. This CDR3 has 15 amino acids. J lost 6 bases, V lost 5 bases, and 11 bases had no gene match. Germline CDR1 SGHNT, CDR2 YENEEA. The CDR3 DNA follows: TGTGCCAGCAGCAAAAGGGAGGGCTCACATGATACGCAGTATTTT. It yields the protein CASSKREGSHDTQYF. Drawing the rest from reference TRBV11-3 and TRBJ2-3, the complete variable domain is EAGVVQSPRYKIIEKKQPVAFWCNPISGHNTLYWYLQNLGQGPELLIRYENEEAVDDSQLPKDRFSAERLKGVDSTLKIQPAELGDSAVYLCASSKREGSHDTQYFGPGTRLTVL.

This clonotype turned up a few times. V and J are TRBV7-8 and TRBJ1-2; 8 bases map to TRBD1. This CDR3 has 16 amino acids. In germline, CDR1 is SGHVS, CDR2 FQNEAQ. With 5 bases clipped from V and 3 bases from J, the junction kept 11 bases outside the gene matches. DNA of the CDR3: TGTGCCAGCAGCCTTCGACAGGGGATATCTGACTATGGCTACACCTTC. Amino acid sequence: CASSLRQGISDYGYTF.

This clonotype was counted only a few times. The J gene is TRBJ2-1, the V gene TRBV5-5, with 12 nucleotides matching TRBD1. The trim removed 4 bases at V and 14 bases at J, leaving 10 bases unmatched. The germline V gene encodes CDR1 SGHKS and CDR2 YYEKEE (reference sequence). The CDR3 consists of 14 residues. The DNA of the CDR3 is TGTGCCAGCAGCCACGGGACAGGGGGCTTCGAGGAGTTCTTC. This gives the protein CASSHGTGGFEEFF.

V gene TRBV7-9 combines with J gene TRBJ1-2, with 10 bases that match TRBD1. Germline CDR1 SEHNR, CDR2 FQNEAQ (reference sequence). This CDR3 region has 17 residues. J lost 5 bases, V lost 5 bases, and 14 bases had no gene match. CDR3 sequence reads: CASSRYPGQGGMYGYTF. The CDR3 nucleotides read TGTGCCAGCAGCAGATACCCCGGACAGGGGGGGATGTATGGCTACACCTTC.

The V gene is TRBV6-5, the J gene TRBJ1-6, with D perhaps matching TRBD1 (5 bases). Trimming took off 2 bases at V and 10 bases at J, with 9 bases between the two ends. The germline V gene has CDR1 MNHEY and CDR2 SVGAGI. The CDR3 extends over 13 amino acids. CDR3 in amino acids: CASSYGGGSPLHF. The DNA of the CDR3 is TGTGCCAGCAGTTACGGTGGGGGGTCACCCCTCCACTTT.

This clonotype came up a few times. The chain combines TRBV5-1 with TRBJ2-1; D is possibly TRBD1 or TRBD2 (5 bases each). Trimming removed 4 bases at V and 4 bases at J, with 15 bases between. The germline CDR1 and CDR2 sequences are SGHRS and YFSETQ. CDR3 length: 15 residues. DNA for the CDR3: TGCGCCAGCAGCCCCGAGAGGGGTATTTACAATGAGCAGTTCTTC. Translated: CASSPERGIYNEQFF.

This rearrangement joins TRBV18 to TRBJ2-4; D is uncertain. Near its end, the DNA agrees better with TRBJ2-7, so the J call may be wrong. In germline, CDR1 is KGHSH, CDR2 LQKENI. The CDR3 has 12 residues. CDR3 coding DNA: TGTGCCAGCTCACCATGGCTAGACGAGCAGTACTTC. This gives the protein CASSPWLDEQYF.

The CDR3 nucleotides read TGCGCCAGCAGCCAACCGGGACAGATCTATGGCTACACCTTC. Protein sequence: CASSQPGQIYGYTF. The chain has TRBV4-3 and TRBJ1-2; 7 bases line up with TRBD1. V was pared by 2 bases and J by 4 bases, with 4 bases of the junction left unmatched. Per the germline V gene, CDR1 is LGHNA and CDR2 is YSLEER. The CDR3 sequence is 14 residues long.

In regard to this clonotype: The germline gene is not matched at one end of the junction; a read error may be the cause. This rearrangement joins TRBV9 to TRBJ2-4; 11 bases agree with TRBD1. The CDR3 runs to 15 residues. CDR1 and CDR2 from the germline V gene are SGDLS and YYNGEE. CDR3 DNA sequence: TGTGCTAGCAGCGTCGGGACAGGGGGGTTGTACAAGCAGTACTTC. It specifies CASSVGTGGLYKQYF.

J is TRBJ2-3 and V is TRBV19; 7 bases line up with TRBD1. There are 14 residues in the CDR3. CDR1 and CDR2 from the germline V gene are LNHDA and SQIVND (reference sequence). V shed 9 bases and J 5 bases; nucleotides not matched to a gene: 11. CDR3 sequence (DNA): TGTGCCAGCCCGATCACAGGGGTCAGAGATACGCAGTATTTT. Protein sequence: CASPITGVRDTQYF. The variable domain in full, with the rest retrieved from reference TRBV19 and TRBJ2-3, is DGGITQSPKYLFRKEGQNVTLSCEQNLNHDAMYWYRQDPGQGLRLIYYSQIVNDFQKGDIAEGYSVSREKKESFPLTVTSAQKNPTAFYLCASPITGVRDTQYFGPGTRLTVL.

This clonotype was seen a few times. The J gene is TRBJ2-5, the V gene TRBV6-2 or TRBV6-3, with no clear D. Trimming took 6 bases from V and 7 from J, leaving 9 bases between them. Germline V gene sequence: CDR1 MNHEY, CDR2 SVGEGT. The CDR3 consists of 11 residues. This chain's CDR3 is CASRDLGTQYF. The CDR3 DNA follows: TGTGCCAGCAGAGACCTGGGGACCCAGTACTTC.

This clonotype has more than one count but fewer than ten. V and J are TRBV15 and TRBJ2-5; possibly TRBD1 for D (5 bases). Germline-derived CDR1 and CDR2 are LNHNV and YYDKDF (reference sequence). The CDR3 has 10 amino acids. With 10 bases removed from V and 5 bases from J, the gap between germline ends came to 8 bases. The DNA for the CDR3 is TGTGCCATTGGGGCGGAGACCCAGTACTTC. It yields the protein CAIGAETQYF.

The chain recombines TRBV5-1 with TRBJ1-1; D not resolved. The V end was cut by 3 bases, the J end by 5 bases, with 23 bases between. Germline loops: CDR1 SGHRS, CDR2 YFSETQ. The CDR3 consists of 17 residues. CDR3: CASSSPLGGGGRTEAFF. CDR3 DNA sequence: TGCGCCAGCAGCTCCCCCCTGGGAGGAGGTGGGCGGACTGAAGCTTTCTTT.

In its sample, this clonotype was seen a few times. The chain combines TRBV12-3 or TRBV12-4 with TRBJ2-5; D remains ambiguous. The CDR3 loop spans 15 amino acids. Trimming took off 6 bases at V and 4 bases at J, with 18 bases between the two ends. The CDR3, as DNA: TGTGCCAGCAGACCTCAATACGGAGTCACAGAGACCCAGTACTTC. Translating gives CASRPQYGVTETQYF.

This sequence joins TRBV6-5 and TRBJ2-7, with D maybe TRBD2 (6 bases). Germline V gene sequence: CDR1 MNHEY, CDR2 SVGAGI. This CDR3 is built from 15 residues. Trimming removed 2 bases from V and 2 bases from J, with 13 bases in between. CDR3 nucleotide sequence: TGTGCCAGCAGTTACGGGTATGCGGGGACCTACGAGCAGTACTTC. This sequence encodes CASSYGYAGTYEQYF.

This clonotype was detected a few times. J is TRBJ2-7 and V is TRBV6-6; weak D call: TRBD1 (6 bases). From germline, CDR1 is MNHNY and CDR2 SVGAGI (reference sequence). The CDR3 loop spans 15 amino acids. V lost 2 bases and J lost 1, with 12 bases in between. The CDR3 sequence: CASSYGQGMSYEQYF. The DNA of the CDR3 is TGTGCCAGCAGTTACGGGCAGGGGATGTCCTACGAGCAGTACTTC.

This clonotype was detected ten times or more. The chain joins TRBV20-1 to TRBJ1-2; D remains unclear. The CDR3 consists of 10 residues. The germline V and J ends were trimmed by 6 bases and 5 bases, with 7 bases remaining between them. Germline V gene sequence: CDR1 DFQATT, CDR2 SNEGSKA (reference sequence). The CDR3 nucleotides read TGCAGTGCCTTTGAATATGGCTACACCTTC. This gives the protein CSAFEYGYTF.

The table lists this clonotype with a few counts. This chain joins TRBV10-2 and TRBJ2-7; no clear D gene. The CDR3 is made up of 14 amino acids. Trimming shortened V by 7 bases and J by 1 base, and 14 bases separated the two germline ends. Germline assignment: CDR1 WSHSY and CDR2 SAAADI. The CDR3 here is CASIANGKSYEQYF. The CDR3 nucleotides read TGCGCCAGCATCGCCAACGGTAAATCCTACGAGCAGTACTTC.

There are a few counts of this clonotype. The chain joins TRBV4-3 to TRBJ2-5; no clear D. Germline CDR1 is LGHNA and CDR2 is YSLEER. V gave up 0 bases and J gave up 5 bases, with 13 bases separating them. The CDR3 is made up of 15 amino acids. The CDR3 coding sequence is TGCGCCAGCAGCCAAGATTTTGGGTCTGGGGAGACCCAGTACTTC. The encoded protein is CASSQDFGSGETQYF.

The rearrangement joins TRBV20-1 to TRBJ2-3, with 10 bases fitting TRBD2. The CDR3 spans 17 residues. Germline CDR1 is DFQATT and CDR2 is SNEGSKA (reference sequence). Trimming removed 0 bases from V and 2 bases from J; junction bases left unmatched: 8. The DNA of the CDR3 is TGCAGTGCTAGAGATAATTCAGCGGGGGGGAACACAGATACGCAGTATTTT. Protein sequence: CSARDNSAGGNTDTQYF.

As for this clonotype: A single base separates this from a much larger clone, so it may be a read error. CDR3 in amino acids: CASSMQGTQYF. The DNA for the CDR3 is TGCGCCAGCAGCATGCAAGGGACCCAGTACTTC. The chain combines TRBV5-1 with TRBJ2-5, with D unresolved. Germline-derived CDR1 and CDR2 are SGHRS and YFSETQ. The CDR3 length is 11 residues.

The chain carries TRBV24-1 and TRBJ1-2; maybe TRBD1 (6 bases). The germline gives CDR1 KGHDR, CDR2 SFDVKD. The CDR3 runs 13 residues. Trimming pared 9 bases from V and 2 bases from J, leaving 12 bases between. The chain's CDR3 is CATQDSLNYGYTF. The DNA for the CDR3 is TGTGCCACCCAGGACAGCTTGAACTATGGCTACACCTTC.

V gene TRBV2 combines with J gene TRBJ2-7; TRBD1 is a possible D gene (6 bases). The germline V gene has CDR1 SNHLY and CDR2 FYNNEI. V shed 7 bases and J shed 8 bases, with 18 bases lying between them. CDR3 length: 13 amino acids. For the CDR3, the DNA is TGTGCCAGCAAAAGGACCCTCCAGGGGAAGCAGTACTTC. Residues: CASKRTLQGKQYF.